The clone carrying this TCR beta chain has only one observation. The data belong to a study of T cell changes during pregnancy in multiple sclerosis. The assay was immunoSEQ multiplex PCR, and TCRdb's table has in-frame clones only and misses some. This table has about 100,000 clones, 80% to 95% appearing once. The CDR3 has 12 amino acids. V lost 3 bases to trimming and J lost 2 bases, with 4 bases between them. Germline values: CDR1 MDHEN, CDR2 SYDVKM. The chain has TRBV28 and TRBJ1-1; unclear D gene. The source of this sequence is a female donor with multiple sclerosis, enrolled in a pregnancy study. Sequenced here: peripheral blood, sampled after pregnancy. The CDR3 bases are TGTGCCAGCAGTTTGCTAAACACTGAAGCTTTCTTT. Amino acids: CASSLLNTEAFF.